This T cell receptor beta chain is from a study of blood T cells in healthy people across ages. Trimming left V 6 bases short and J 2 bases short, with 17 bases between. The CDR3 spans 15 residues. Germline V gene data show CDR1 as MNHEY and CDR2 as SVGAGI. Combining a sample-barcoded 5' primer with a J-beta primer mix, a second PCR ran for roughly 7 to 12 cycles. TCRdb independently ran MiXCR on the 5' RACE reads; one entry per CDR3 protein. This repertoire shows roughly 2 million distinct CDR3 sequences, about 50% found once; its top ten account for roughly 2.1%. Per sample, no less than 5 micrograms of total RNA were extracted.

This sequence was found in a woman aged 40-49 years in good health. The specimen was blood. V and J are TRBV6-5 and TRBJ2-7, with D possibly matching TRBD2 (6 bases). The CDR3 DNA follows: TGTGCCAGCAGCCCCCTCCGGGGGACCCCCTACGAGCAGTACTTC. Translating it yields CASSPLRGTPYEQYF.